The 17 T cell receptor beta chains in this list originate from one sample, sequenced in a study of cytomegalovirus exposure and HLA in healthy donors. PCR employed 60 Vbeta and 13 Jbeta primers. Using immunoSEQ multiplex PCR, the repertoire was profiled, and TCRdb retains in-frame clones only, with some absent. The profile shows about 130,000 clones, around four fifths of them singletons. Sequenced input: PBMCs. The receptor set was obtained from a man aged 40-49 years in good health and CMV-seronegative.

This clone was detected once. The chain employs TRBV4-3 and TRBJ2-7; 8 bases are a match to TRBD2. CDR1 is LGHNA and CDR2 is YSLEER in the germline V gene. V shed 0 bases, J shed 7 bases, and the junction held 8 bases outside the gene matches. This CDR3 spans 15 amino acids. In nucleotides, the CDR3 is TGCGCCAGCAGCCAAGATCTAGGCCCGGGAGGGGAGCAGTACTTC. This translates into CASSQDLGPGGEQYF.

J is TRBJ2-7 and V is TRBV19; D gene uncertain. This CDR3 has 14 residues. Trimming pared 3 bases from V and 5 bases from J, leaving 14 bases between. The germline gives CDR1 LNHDA, CDR2 SQIVND (reference sequence). CDR3 loop: CASSMSQISNEQYF. CDR3 in DNA: TGTGCCAGTAGTATGTCACAGATTAGTAACGAGCAGTACTTC.

The V call is TRBV29-1, the J call TRBJ2-7; 9 bases line up with TRBD1. The V gene's germline CDR1 is SQVTM and CDR2 ANQGSEA. This CDR3 contains 14 residues. V shed 5 bases and J 2 bases; nucleotides not matched to a gene: 7. CDR3 in amino acids: CSVYSGDRAYEQYF. The CDR3 DNA follows: TGCAGCGTTTACTCCGGGGACAGGGCCTACGAGCAGTACTTC.

CDR3 loop: CASSDSGGAFHEQFF. In nucleotides, the CDR3 is TGTGCCAGCAGCGATAGCGGGGGGGCCTTTCATGAGCAGTTCTTC. J is TRBJ2-1 and V is TRBV7-6; 11 nucleotides match TRBD2. The V gene end was trimmed by 5 bases and the J gene end by 8 bases; junction bases not matched to a gene: 8. Germline-derived CDR1 and CDR2 are SGHVS and FNYEAQ. The length of the CDR3 is 15 residues.

V is TRBV25-1 and J is TRBJ2-7; unclear D gene. Germline CDR1 is MGHDK and CDR2 is SYGVNS. CDR3 size: 13 residues. V dropped 1 base and J dropped 6 bases, with 10 bases sitting between them. CDR3 sequence (DNA): TGTGCCAGCAGTGAATCGAGTCTCTCCGAGCAGTACTTC. Amino acid sequence: CASSESSLSEQYF.

Only a few counts were recorded for this clone. The V and J genes are TRBV4-3 and TRBJ2-7, with 9 bases lining up with TRBD1. Germline CDR1 and CDR2: LGHNA and YSLEER. J was trimmed by 2 bases and V by 4 bases; bases with no gene match: 3. The CDR3 runs to 14 residues. CDR3 nucleotide sequence: TGCGCCAGCAGCCTCCGGACAGGGGCCTACGAGCAGTACTTC. The encoded protein is CASSLRTGAYEQYF.

With respect to this clone: Other nucleotide sequences in the sample specify the same CDR3. V and J are TRBV5-4 and TRBJ1-5; 8 bases are shared with TRBD1. V lost 4 bases to trimming and J lost 4 bases; unmatched junction nucleotides: 4. This CDR3 is 14 amino acids long. Germline lookup yields CDR1 SGHNT and CDR2 YYREEE (reference sequence). CDR3 nucleotide sequence: TGTGCCAGCAGCCCCGGGACAGGAAATCAGCCCCAGCATTTT. Protein sequence: CASSPGTGNQPQHF.

In this sample, this clone turned up once. V is TRBV2 and J is TRBJ2-5; maybe TRBD2 (5 bases). Germline-derived CDR1 and CDR2 are SNHLY and FYNNEI. The CDR3 totals 14 residues. V gave up 4 bases and J gave up 4 bases, with 13 bases separating them. CDR3 in DNA: TGTGCCAGCAGTGTGGCTAGCAGACTAGAGACCCAGTACTTC. Translation: CASSVASRLETQYF.

The rearrangement links TRBV21-1 to TRBJ2-5; the DNA was not compared with TRBD1, the D call given in the table. TRBV21-1 is a known pseudogene. The CDR3 covers 15 residues. CDR3: CASSKGRGQALGPYF. The CDR3 nucleotides read TGTGCCAGCAGCAAAGGCAGGGGACAGGCCCTAGGTCCGTACTTC.

This clone came up a few times. The chain is built from TRBV5-1 and TRBJ2-1, with 7 positions matching TRBD1. CDR3 length: 15 amino acids. V gave up 2 bases and J gave up 4 bases; unmatched junction bases: 6. Germline V gene data show CDR1 as SGHRS and CDR2 as YFSETQ. CDR3 region: CASSFGTAKYNEQFF. The CDR3 DNA reads TGCGCCAGCAGCTTCGGGACAGCTAAATACAATGAGCAGTTCTTC.

The V gene is TRBV4-1, the J gene TRBJ2-1; 8 bases are a match to TRBD1. CDR3 length: 14 residues. Germline assignment: CDR1 MGHRA and CDR2 YSYEKL. V shed 2 bases, J shed 7 bases, and the junction held 4 bases outside the gene matches. As DNA, the CDR3 is TGCGCCAGCAGCCAACGGACAGGGTTGAATGAGCAGTTCTTC. It translates to CASSQRTGLNEQFF.

The V call is TRBV7-2, the J call TRBJ1-3; possible D gene TRBD1, 5 bases. The CDR3 is 14 amino acids. Germline CDR1 and CDR2: SGHTA and FQGNSA. V shed 4 bases and J shed 4 bases, with 11 bases lying between them. The CDR3 spells CASSSRTPGNTIYF. The CDR3 DNA follows: TGTGCCAGCAGCTCGCGGACACCCGGAAACACCATATATTTT.

The CDR3 is CASSLRTATDTQYF. CDR3 in DNA: TGTGCCAGCAGCCTCCGGACAGCAACAGATACGCAGTATTTT. The chain is built from TRBV7-8 and TRBJ2-3; a possible D gene is TRBD1 (6 bases). CDR1 and CDR2 (germline): SGHVS, FQNEAQ. Between the trimmed V and J ends, which lost 5 bases and 3 bases, there was a span of 12 bases. The CDR3 is 14 amino acids.

This clone was counted between two and nine times. The V and J genes are TRBV19 and TRBJ2-7, with TRBD1 matching over 8 bases. Per germline, CDR1 LNHDA and CDR2 SQIVND (reference sequence). There are 16 residues in the CDR3. The junction had 16 bases not matched to a gene; V was cut back by 5 bases and J by 7 bases. CDR3 sequence: CASSFTGTGETGEQYF. The DNA of the CDR3 is TGTGCCAGTAGTTTTACCGGGACAGGAGAGACGGGGGAGCAGTACTTC.

In nucleotides, the CDR3 is TGTGCCAGCAGCATGGGACAGGTCTACGAGCAGTACTTC. Protein: CASSMGQVYEQYF. The chain joins TRBV7-2 to TRBJ2-5; 8 bases are shared with TRBD1. The J call is in doubt because the DNA end fits TRBJ2-7 better. The CDR3 has 13 residues. Per the germline V gene, CDR1 is SGHTA and CDR2 is FQGNSA.

This clone was picked up a small number of times. V gene TRBV7-2 combines with J gene TRBJ2-7; D gene ambiguous. Germline V gene data show CDR1 as SGHTA and CDR2 as FQGNSA. This CDR3 contains 13 residues. V was shortened by 1 base and J by 4 bases, with 8 bases between the two germline ends. The chain's CDR3 is CASSLDSTYEQYF. The CDR3 region has the DNA TGTGCCAGCAGCTTAGACAGTACTTACGAGCAGTACTTC.

This chain links TRBV5-1 with TRBJ2-1, with D possibly TRBD1 on 6 matching bases. The V gene's germline CDR1 is SGHRS and CDR2 YFSETQ. The CDR3 is 14 amino acids. V lost 6 bases and J lost 1, with 11 bases in between. DNA for the CDR3: TGCGCCAGCACCCAAGGGGGATCCTACAATGAGCAGTTCTTC. It encodes CASTQGGSYNEQFF.